This TCR beta chain originates from a study of blood T cell repertoires in COVID-19. Study-level information: The study drew acute and convalescent COVID-19 samples from the United States, Italy and Spain. Nucleic acid was either cDNA or gDNA, and it came from T cells, B-cell-depleted T cells, or PBMCs.

Original processing methods: Researchers report that nucleated cell counts were estimated from reference gene primer amplification. Libraries were prepared by immunoSEQ multiplex PCR; TCRdb keeps only in-frame clonotypes and omits some of them. The V and J calls and clone size are taken from that table; D and trimming were inferred from the DNA. The table lists 120,000 or so clones, around 82% of them singletons. The germline V gene encodes CDR1 DFQATT and CDR2 SNEGSKA (reference sequence). The CDR3 contains 11 residues. V lost 6 bases and J lost 4, with 9 bases in between. The receptor's source is a woman aged 55-70 years with acute or convalescent COVID-19. The sequenced material came from peripheral blood. The chain carries TRBV20-1 and TRBJ1-2; D is perhaps TRBD1 (5 bases). The CDR3 sequence is CSAIDSYGYTF. CDR3 nucleotide sequence: TGCAGTGCCATTGACAGCTATGGCTACACCTTC.